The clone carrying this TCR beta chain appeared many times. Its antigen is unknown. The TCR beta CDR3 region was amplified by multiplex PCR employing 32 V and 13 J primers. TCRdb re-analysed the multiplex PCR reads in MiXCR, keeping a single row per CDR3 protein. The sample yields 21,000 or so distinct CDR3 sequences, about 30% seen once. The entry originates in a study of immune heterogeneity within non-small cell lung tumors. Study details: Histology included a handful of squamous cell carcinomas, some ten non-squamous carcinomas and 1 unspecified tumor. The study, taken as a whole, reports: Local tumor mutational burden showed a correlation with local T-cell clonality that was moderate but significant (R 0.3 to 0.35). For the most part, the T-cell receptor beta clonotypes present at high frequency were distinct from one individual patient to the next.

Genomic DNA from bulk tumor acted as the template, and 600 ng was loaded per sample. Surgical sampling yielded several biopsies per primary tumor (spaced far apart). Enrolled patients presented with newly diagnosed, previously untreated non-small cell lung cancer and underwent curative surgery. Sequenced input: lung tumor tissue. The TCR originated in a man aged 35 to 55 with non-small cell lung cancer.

CDR3 nucleotide sequence: TGTGCCAGCAGCACCGGGGGACTCGTCTCCCCCTCTTTAAGCAAAAACATTCAGTACTTC. Amino acid sequence: CASSTGGLVSPSLSKNIQYF. This chain links TRBV12-3 or TRBV12-4 with TRBJ2-4, with a tentative D call TRBD2 (6 bases). V was cut by 6 bases and J by 3 bases, with 30 bases left in between. This CDR3 region has 20 residues.